The source of this T cell receptor (beta chain) is a study of control samples from healthy donors and cancer patients. This clone was seen only a few times. TCRdb's table, derived via immunoSEQ multiplex PCR, lists solely in-frame clones and lacks some. The data contain fewer than 250,000 clones, 90% to 95% of them seen just once; the ten biggest clones take up roughly 1.9%. Germline V gene sequence: CDR1 SGHNT, CDR2 YYREEE (reference sequence). The CDR3 is 12 amino acids. This clonotype was obtained from a young man in good health. The chain is built from TRBV5-4 and TRBJ1-3; 9 bases agree with TRBD1. Source material: blood. Here the CDR3 DNA reads TGTGCTTGGACAGGGGCATCATCTGCCATATATTTT. It specifies CAWTGASSAIYF.